These 20 T cell receptor beta chains share one sample of origin, sequenced in a study of OX40 agonist ivuxolimab in advanced cancers. The protocol was immunoSEQ multiplex PCR, while the TCRdb copy is restricted to in-frame clones and leaves out a portion. Seen here are tens of thousands of clones, around 81% observed once, and the top ten hold around 1%. Sequencing used CD4+ or CD8+ T cells sorted from blood, obtained in a trial of the OX40 agonist ivuxolimab. The receptors stem from an adult with an advanced solid tumor such as melanoma, head and neck, liver or kidney cancer.

In its sample, this clone was seen once. J is TRBJ2-7 and V is TRBV11-2, with D perhaps matching TRBD1 or TRBD2 (6 bases each). The CDR3 loop spans 14 amino acids. V gave up 5 bases and J gave up 2 bases, with 13 bases separating them. Germline V gene data show CDR1 as SGHAT and CDR2 as FQNNGV. The CDR3 sequence is CASSQKGGPYEQYF. In DNA form, the CDR3 reads TGTGCCAGCAGCCAAAAGGGGGGACCCTACGAGCAGTACTTC.

V usage is TRBV30 and J usage is TRBJ2-7; TRBD2 matches 10 bases. Germline V gene sequence: CDR1 GTSNPN, CDR2 SVGIG (reference sequence). The CDR3 totals 15 residues. After removal of 3 bases from V and 2 bases from J, the junction contained 7 bases not matched to a gene. The CDR3 loop reads CAWRPLAGATYEQYF. The DNA of the CDR3 is TGTGCCTGGAGGCCGCTAGCGGGGGCAACCTACGAGCAGTACTTC.

The J gene is TRBJ2-7, the V gene TRBV19; 13 bases line up with TRBD2. From germline, CDR1 is LNHDA and CDR2 SQIVND (reference sequence). The V and J ends lost 8 bases and 3 bases, in that order; junction bases with no gene match: 4. The CDR3 runs to 14 residues. CDR3 nucleotide sequence: TGTGCCAGTCAAGGACTAGCGGGGGTCTACGAGCAGTACTTC. Translation: CASQGLAGVYEQYF.

This clone was observed once. The chain couples TRBV28 to TRBJ2-4; D tentatively reads TRBD1 or TRBD2 (6 bases each). Trimming left V 2 bases short and J 9 bases short, with 14 bases between. Germline V lookup: CDR1 MDHEN, CDR2 SYDVKM. This CDR3 is built from 14 residues. CDR3 sequence: CASSLGGLGGIQYF. The DNA for the CDR3 is TGTGCCAGCAGTTTAGGAGGGTTAGGGGGCATTCAGTACTTC.

The genes are TRBV11-3 and TRBJ2-3, with D possibly matching TRBD1 (5 bases). This CDR3 is 16 amino acids long. CDR1 is SGHNT, CDR2 YENEEA, per germline. Between the trimmed V and J ends, which lost 1 base and 4 bases, there was a span of 15 bases. In DNA form, the CDR3 reads TGTGCCAGCAGCTTAGGAACTGGGGCCCGCCCAGATACGCAGTATTTT. This codes for CASSLGTGARPDTQYF.

The chain uses TRBV19 and TRBJ1-2, with 9 bases lining up with TRBD1. J lost 4 bases, V lost 9 bases, and 9 bases had no gene match. CDR1 is LNHDA, CDR2 SQIVND, per germline (reference sequence). This CDR3 has 14 amino acids. The CDR3 DNA sequence: TGTGCCAGCGGGTTTGGACAGGGGAGCTATGGCTACACCTTC. Protein sequence: CASGFGQGSYGYTF.

The CDR3 is CASSLVFATNEKLFF. The CDR3 DNA reads as TGTGCCAGCAGCTTAGTATTTGCAACTAATGAAAAACTGTTTTTT. V is TRBV7-8 and J is TRBJ1-4; D is unclear. Trimming removed 1 base at V and 0 bases at J, with 6 bases between. The CDR3 has 15 amino acids. CDR1 and CDR2 from the germline V gene are SGHVS and FQNEAQ.

The chain couples TRBV18 to TRBJ2-3, with a tentative D call TRBD1 (5 bases). Germline V gene sequence: CDR1 KGHSH, CDR2 LQKENI. V was trimmed by 6 bases and J by 6 bases, leaving 16 bases between them. The CDR3 contains 14 residues. DNA for the CDR3: TGTGCCAGCTCCGTAGACACGTACAGGGATACGCAGTATTTT. Translated: CASSVDTYRDTQYF.

This chain uses TRBV7-2 with TRBJ2-4; tentatively, D is TRBD1 or TRBD2 (5 bases each). V lost 5 bases and J 2 bases, leaving 16 bases between the germline ends. The CDR3 spans 16 residues. Germline CDR1 SGHTA, CDR2 FQGNSA. DNA for the CDR3: TGTGCCAGCAGCGAAGGATCGAGGGGTTCCAAAAACATTCAGTACTTC. It translates to CASSEGSRGSKNIQYF.

V gene TRBV5-6 combines with J gene TRBJ2-5; 8 bases map to TRBD1. V shed 4 bases and J 2 bases; nucleotides not matched to a gene: 4. The germline CDR1 and CDR2 sequences are SGHDT and YYEEEE. This CDR3 comprises 14 residues. The CDR3 bases are TGTGCCAGCAGCCGGGACAGGCGTCAAGAGACCCAGTACTTC. Translation: CASSRDRRQETQYF.

The rearrangement links TRBV5-1 to TRBJ2-1, with 7 bases identical to TRBD2. This CDR3 comprises 15 residues. Looked up from germline, CDR1 is SGHRS and CDR2 is YFSETQ. V trimming: 5 bases; J trimming: 4 bases; junction bases outside the gene matches: 9. The CDR3 protein is CASRAGEGLYNEQFF. Here the CDR3 DNA reads TGCGCCAGCAGGGCGGGGGAGGGGCTATACAATGAGCAGTTCTTC.

About this clone: Other DNA variants within this sample encode the same CDR3. The chain has TRBV11-2 and TRBJ1-4; D gene unclear. Trimming removed 0 bases from V and 5 bases from J, with 7 bases in between. The germline CDR1 and CDR2 sequences are SGHAT and FQNNGV. This CDR3 has 14 amino acids. CDR3 sequence reads: CASSLDLTNEKLFF. The DNA for the CDR3 is TGTGCCAGCAGCTTAGATCTGACCAATGAAAAACTGTTTTTT.

The chain links TRBV18 to TRBJ1-4; TRBD1 matches 9 bases. CDR1 is KGHSH and CDR2 is LQKENI in the germline V gene. The CDR3 sequence is 14 residues long. Trimming cost V 3 bases and J 8 bases; bases outside gene matches: 4. The CDR3 sequence is CASSPRDREEKLFF. The DNA for the CDR3 is TGTGCCAGCTCACCCCGGGACAGGGAAGAAAAACTGTTTTTT.

This clone came up many times. V is TRBV13 and J is TRBJ1-6; D remains unclear. Trimming cost V 6 bases and J 6 bases, with 9 bases left between them. The CDR3 contains 13 residues. Germline loops: CDR1 PRHDT, CDR2 FYEKMQ (reference sequence). The CDR3 sequence: CASSRESNSPLHF. The CDR3 DNA sequence: TGTGCCAGCAGTCGGGAATCTAATTCACCCCTCCACTTT.

The V gene is TRBV6-1, the J gene TRBJ2-7, with D possibly called TRBD1 or TRBD2 (6 bases each). The CDR3 has 16 amino acids. V lost 0 bases and J 1 base, leaving 13 bases between the germline ends. CDR1 is MNHNS, CDR2 SASEGT, per germline. The CDR3 region has the DNA TGTGCCAGCAGTGAAGCGGCCCGGGGGCTATCCTACGAGCAGTACTTC. Amino acids: CASSEAARGLSYEQYF.

For the CDR3, the DNA is TGTGCCAGCGAGGCTAGCGGGGGCTGGGAGCAGTACTTC. It yields the protein CASEASGGWEQYF. The chain carries TRBV7-8 and TRBJ2-7; 10 nucleotides line up with TRBD2. CDR1 and CDR2 from the germline V gene are SGHVS and FQNEAQ. V lost 8 bases to trimming and J lost 7 bases; unmatched junction nucleotides: 8. The CDR3 is 13 residues long.

The genes are TRBV6-5 and TRBJ2-5; TRBD1 is a possible D gene (6 bases). The germline V and J ends were trimmed by 6 bases and 0 bases, with 14 bases remaining between them. Germline CDR1 reads MNHEY; CDR2 reads SVGAGI. This CDR3 has 15 amino acids. The CDR3 spells CASSRDQGYQETQYF. The CDR3 DNA sequence: TGTGCCAGCAGCCGGGATCAGGGGTACCAAGAGACCCAGTACTTC.

This CDR3 reads CASSISLSYEQYF. CDR3 bases: TGTGCCAGTAGTATCAGCCTCTCCTACGAGCAGTACTTC. The V call is TRBV19, the J call TRBJ2-7; D not resolved. Germline loops: CDR1 LNHDA, CDR2 SQIVND (reference sequence). The CDR3 spans 13 residues. V shed 3 bases and J shed 0 bases, with 6 bases lying between them. Based on the CDR3 plus reference TRBV19 and TRBJ2-7, the full variable domain is DGGITQSPKYLFRKEGQNVTLSCEQNLNHDAMYWYRQDPGQGLRLIYYSQIVNDFQKGDIAEGYSVSREKKESFPLTVTSAQKNPTAFYLCASSISLSYEQYFGPGTRLTVT.

The V gene is TRBV4-1, the J gene TRBJ2-5, with D perhaps matching TRBD2 (6 bases). This CDR3 spans 15 amino acids. CDR1 and CDR2 (germline): MGHRA, YSYEKL. V lost 1 base and J lost 5, with 14 bases in between. The CDR3 here is CASSQVGTPGETQYF. CDR3 sequence (DNA): TGCGCCAGCAGCCAAGTAGGGACTCCTGGGGAGACCCAGTACTTC.

This sequence joins TRBV6-1 and TRBJ1-4; D is unresolved. V was clipped by 3 bases and J by 0 bases, with 5 bases between them. Germline V gene lookup returns CDR1 MNHNS and CDR2 SASEGT. The CDR3 contains 14 residues. The CDR3 loop reads CASSDWATNEKLFF. DNA for the CDR3: TGTGCCAGCAGTGATTGGGCAACTAATGAAAAACTGTTTTTT.